A single sample gave rise to the 5 T cell receptor beta chains below, sequenced in a study of blood T cell repertoires in COVID-19. Clones were sequenced by immunoSEQ multiplex PCR, and TCRdb holds only the in-frame ones, with some missing. The sample has about 210,000 clones, around 83% seen once. Source material: peripheral blood. All receptors derive from a man between 45 and 60 years old with active or convalescent COVID-19.

V gene TRBV5-8 combines with J gene TRBJ2-5; tentative D call: TRBD2 (6 bases). The V end lost 0 bases, the J end lost 7 bases, and 10 bases lay between the germline ends. The CDR3 is 13 amino acids. Germline lookup yields CDR1 SGHTS and CDR2 YDEGEE. CDR3 loop: CASSLASGGTQYF. DNA for the CDR3: TGTGCCAGCAGCTTGGCCTCCGGGGGGACCCAGTACTTC.

The chain links TRBV18 to TRBJ1-5; D uncertain. Trimming cost V 2 bases and J 4 bases, with 9 bases left between them. The CDR3 has 14 amino acids. The V gene's germline CDR1 is KGHSH and CDR2 LQKENI. The chain's CDR3 is CASSPVQSNQPQHF. CDR3 bases: TGTGCCAGCTCACCAGTACAGAGTAATCAGCCCCAGCATTTT.

The chain carries TRBV5-1 and TRBJ1-5; possible D gene TRBD1, 6 bases. The CDR3 length is 14 residues. Germline V gene lookup returns CDR1 SGHRS and CDR2 YFSETQ. Trimming took 2 bases from V and 5 from J, leaving 11 bases between them. CDR3 sequence reads: CASSLAGDDQPQHF. The CDR3 DNA sequence: TGCGCCAGCAGCTTAGCAGGGGATGATCAGCCCCAGCATTTT.

This chain links TRBV7-8 with TRBJ1-4; D might be TRBD1 (5 bases). The germline CDR1 and CDR2 sequences are SGHVS and FQNEAQ. Trimming took off 1 base at V and 4 bases at J, with 16 bases between the two ends. The CDR3 is 17 residues long. The CDR3 coding sequence is TGTGCCAGCAGCTTAGACCGAGACGGGGGGAATAATGAAAAACTGTTTTTT. Residues: CASSLDRDGGNNEKLFF. The entire variable domain, with the rest obtained from reference TRBV7-8 and TRBJ1-4, is as follows: GAGVSQSPRYKVAKRGQDVALRCDPISGHVSLFWYQQALGQGPEFLTYFQNEAQLDKSGLPSDRFFAERPEGSVSTLKIQRTQQEDSAVYLCASSLDRDGGNNEKLFFGSGTQLSVL.

The chain has TRBV15 and TRBJ1-4, with 7 nucleotides matching TRBD1. The V gene end was trimmed by 0 bases and the J gene end by 7 bases; junction bases not matched to a gene: 5. The length of the CDR3 is 15 residues. The germline V gene encodes CDR1 LNHNV and CDR2 YYDKDF (reference sequence). CDR3 in DNA: TGTGCCACCAGCAGAGATTTGGGACAGTTTGAAAAACTGTTTTTT. Translation: CATSRDLGQFEKLFF.